These T cell receptor beta chains were read from a single sample in a study of cytomegalovirus exposure and HLA in healthy donors. Method: immunoSEQ multiplex PCR; TCRdb's copy keeps in-frame clones and lacks some. The sample shows roughly 160,000 clones, 85% of them seen only once. The specimen sequenced was PBMCs. Receptors were obtained from a boy aged 2 to 10 in good health and CMV-seronegative. Both conserved end residues are part of each CDR3. The D gene is left open where the match is weak. Not all rows give a size; the values are once, few, many and, for expanded clones, a class.

V	J	size	D	CDR3	DNA
TRBV28	TRBJ1-5	-	-	CASSVIWVRDQPQHF	TGTGCCAGCAGTGTAATTTGGGTCAGGGATCAGCCCCAGCATTTT
TRBV2	TRBJ2-7	-	-	CASKIGGEQYF	TGTGCCAGCAAGATAGGGGGCGAGCAGTACTTC
TRBV11-2	TRBJ2-1	-	TRBD2	CASSPAVAGGINEQFF	TGTGCCAGCAGCCCGGCTGTAGCGGGAGGGATAAATGAGCAGTTCTTC
TRBV11-2	TRBJ2-1	few	TRBD1	CASSGTGDFGEQFF	TGTGCCAGCAGCGGGACAGGGGATTTCGGTGAGCAGTTCTTC
TRBV30	TRBJ2-3	once	-	CAWSVDTPSTDTQYF	TGTGCCTGGAGTGTAGATACTCCTAGCACAGATACGCAGTATTTT
TRBV5-1	TRBJ2-1	-	-	CASSPGLGVAPSPGLHYNEQFF	TGCGCCAGCAGCCCGGGACTTGGGGTCGCACCATCTCCCGGACTTCATTACAATGAGCAGTTCTTC
TRBV15	TRBJ2-3	-	-	CATGILTASTDTQYF	TGTGCCACCGGAATTTTGACAGCCAGCACAGATACGCAGTATTTT
TRBV2	TRBJ2-7	-	TRBD2	CASRLAGGPYEQYF	TGTGCCAGCAGACTAGCGGGAGGGCCCTACGAGCAGTACTTC
TRBV4-1	TRBJ1-1	-	-	CASSQPDGQYTEAFF	TGCGCCAGCAGCCAGCCGGACGGACAGTACACTGAAGCTTTCTTT
TRBV7-6	TRBJ2-2	-	TRBD1	CASSWTGQGNGELFF	TGTGCCAGCAGCTGGACAGGGCAGGGGAACGGGGAGCTGTTTTTT
TRBV9	TRBJ1-1	-	TRBD1	CASSVVTGGRTEAFF	TGTGCCAGCAGCGTAGTGACAGGGGGTCGCACTGAAGCTTTCTTT
TRBV6-5	TRBJ1-1	-	-	CASSLIDNTEAFF	TGTGCCAGCAGTCTAATAGATAACACTGAAGCTTTCTTT
TRBV28	TRBJ2-3	-	TRBD2	CASSPRTSGGAQDTQYF	TGTGCCAGCAGTCCTCGGACTAGCGGGGGGGCACAGGATACGCAGTATTTT
TRBV30	TRBJ2-3	-	TRBD1	CAWGDRGAQYF	TGTGCCTGGGGGGACAGGGGAGCGCAGTATTTT
TRBV7-8	TRBJ2-1	-	-	CASSLGRVFNEQFF	TGTGCCAGCAGCTTAGGTAGAGTATTCAATGAGCAGTTCTTC
TRBV5-1	TRBJ1-1	once	-	CASSQRAGAEGTEAFF	TGCGCCAGCAGCCAACGGGCCGGGGCGGAGGGCACTGAAGCTTTCTTT
TRBV2	TRBJ1-6	once	-	CASSDRGSYNSPLHF	TGTGCCAGCAGTGACAGGGGCTCCTATAATTCACCCCTCCACTTT
TRBV4-2	TRBJ2-1	-	TRBD2	CASSPPTGTRVTNEQFF	TGTGCCAGCAGCCCACCTACCGGGACTAGAGTGACCAATGAGCAGTTCTTC
TRBV2	TRBJ1-1	-	-	CASFPQWGGPEAFF	TGTGCCAGCTTCCCACAATGGGGGGGCCCTGAAGCTTTCTTT
TRBV6-5	TRBJ1-2	-	TRBD1	CASSFSGTGIHYGYTF	TGTGCCAGCAGTTTCTCCGGGACAGGGATACACTATGGCTACACCTTC
TRBV5-5	TRBJ2-1	-	-	CASSLERAYNEQFF	TGTGCCAGCAGCTTGGAGCGAGCCTACAATGAGCAGTTCTTC
TRBV9	TRBJ1-6	-	-	CASSVEDTNSPLHF	TGTGCCAGCAGCGTAGAGGACACAAATTCACCCCTCCACTTT
TRBV4-2	TRBJ2-3	few	TRBD2	CASSQPSGGARSDTQYF	TGTGCCAGCAGCCAACCTAGCGGGGGGGCGAGGTCAGATACGCAGTATTTT
TRBV30	TRBJ2-1	-	TRBD2	CAWTKGKASGRANEQFF	TGTGCCTGGACCAAGGGGAAGGCTAGCGGGAGGGCCAATGAGCAGTTCTTC
TRBV7-2	TRBJ1-2	-	-	CASTPMGGSGYTF	TGTGCCAGCACCCCCATGGGAGGAAGCGGCTACACCTTC
TRBV7-2	TRBJ1-5	-	-	CASRSTGDSNQPQHF	TGTGCCAGCAGATCGACGGGGGATAGCAATCAGCCCCAGCATTTT
TRBV5-1	TRBJ2-3	few	TRBD1	CASRYTGTGADTQYF	TGCGCCAGCAGATATACCGGGACAGGGGCAGATACGCAGTATTTT
TRBV2	TRBJ1-5	-	-	CASISGFNQPQHF	TGTGCCAGCATTTCGGGGTTCAATCAGCCCCAGCATTTT
TRBV2	TRBJ1-5	few	TRBD1	CASRNAQGSGQPQHF	TGTGCCAGCAGGAATGCACAGGGGTCAGGTCAGCCCCAGCATTTT
TRBV5-4	TRBJ1-1	-	-	CASSFGSSAEAFF	TGTGCCAGCAGCTTCGGGAGTTCGGCTGAAGCTTTCTTT
TRBV2	TRBJ1-4	-	TRBD1	CASLRQGLNEKLFF	TGTGCCAGCCTAAGACAGGGCCTTAATGAAAAACTGTTTTTT
TRBV1	TRBJ2-7	few	-	CTSSQGYPRRPYEQYF	TGCACCAGCAGCCAAGGTTACCCGAGGCGCCCCTACGAGCAGTACTTC
TRBV19	TRBJ1-2	-	TRBD1	CARMRTGVGYTF	TGTGCCAGGATGAGGACAGGGGTCGGCTACACCTTC
TRBV15	TRBJ2-7	-	TRBD1	CATSQDRASYEQYF	TGTGCCACCAGTCAAGACAGGGCCTCCTACGAGCAGTACTTC
TRBV28	TRBJ2-7	-	-	CASSFGLGSSYEQYF	TGTGCCAGCAGTTTCGGTCTCGGGAGCTCCTACGAGCAGTACTTC
TRBV28	TRBJ2-7	-	TRBD2	CASSLALAGPTREQYF	TGTGCCAGCAGTTTAGCCCTAGCGGGACCCACACGCGAGCAGTACTTC
TRBV6-5	TRBJ1-1	-	-	CASSYLVGTEAFF	TGTGCCAGCAGTTACTTGGTCGGGACAGAAGCTTTCTTT
TRBV5-4	TRBJ1-2	-	-	CASSIDQDGYTF	TGTGCCAGCAGCATCGACCAGGATGGCTACACCTTC
TRBV28	TRBJ2-3	-	TRBD2	CASSWRGGKTTDTQYF	TGTGCCAGCAGTTGGCGGGGGGGTAAGACCACAGATACGCAGTATTTT
TRBV30	TRBJ2-7	-	-	CAWTMGLPEQYF	TGTGCCTGGACCATGGGACTTCCAGAGCAGTACTTC
TRBV5-1	TRBJ2-2	once	-	CASSPPPGELFF	TGCGCCAGCAGCCCTCCCCCCGGGGAGCTGTTTTTT
TRBV5-6	TRBJ2-3	-	TRBD2	CASSPGGEDTQYF	TGTGCCAGCAGCCCCGGGGGGGAGGATACGCAGTATTTT
TRBV27	TRBJ2-7	once	-	CASRRDIHEQYF	TGTGCCAGTCGCCGGGACATCCACGAGCAGTACTTC
TRBV2	TRBJ1-2	-	-	CASSEVTGPYGYTF	TGTGCCAGCAGTGAAGTTACAGGACCATATGGCTACACCTTC
TRBV30	TRBJ1-4	-	-	CAWRKQGRVGEKLFF	TGTGCCTGGAGAAAACAAGGGAGGGTCGGTGAAAAACTGTTTTTT
TRBV2	TRBJ2-7	few	-	CASSETETYEQYF	TGTGCCAGCAGTGAAACGGAGACCTACGAGCAGTACTTC
TRBV11-2	TRBJ2-5	-	TRBD1	CASSLRTGVGETQYF	TGTGCCAGCAGCCTGAGGACAGGGGTGGGAGAGACCCAGTACTTC
TRBV28	TRBJ2-1	-	-	CASSLDPGKRNEQFF	TGTGCCAGCAGTTTAGACCCAGGGAAAAGGAATGAGCAGTTCTTC
TRBV9	TRBJ2-1	-	TRBD1	CASSFTGTGGNEQFF	TGTGCCAGCAGCTTTACCGGGACAGGGGGGAATGAGCAGTTCTTC
TRBV27	TRBJ1-6	-	-	CASSSGSSPLHF	TGTGCCAGCAGTTCTGGCAGTTCACCCCTCCACTTT
TRBV6-5	TRBJ1-4	-	-	CASSYSRQSEKLFF	TGTGCCAGCAGTTACTCGAGACAGAGTGAAAAACTGTTTTTT
TRBV29-1	TRBJ1-3	-	-	CSVEGRVGDTIYF	TGCAGCGTTGAGGGCAGGGTGGGTGACACCATATATTTT
TRBV28	TRBJ2-5	-	-	CASSLRPLGSGSGETQYF	TGTGCCAGCAGCCTCAGACCCCTAGGGTCGGGGTCCGGGGAGACCCAGTACTTC
TRBV28	TRBJ1-2	-	-	CASRKPGANYGYTF	TGTGCCAGCAGAAAACCGGGGGCTAACTATGGCTACACCTTC
TRBV25-1	TRBJ1-6	-	-	CASSDARSYLGALHF	TGTGCCAGCAGTGACGCCCGGTCCTATCTTGGAGCCCTCCACTTT
TRBV5-8	TRBJ2-7	-	-	CASSGRASSYEQYF	TGTGCCAGCAGCGGGCGCGCGAGCTCCTACGAGCAGTACTTC
TRBV6-1	TRBJ2-5	-	-	CASSDRLQETQYF	TGTGCCAGCAGTGATCGTCTTCAAGAGACCCAGTACTTC